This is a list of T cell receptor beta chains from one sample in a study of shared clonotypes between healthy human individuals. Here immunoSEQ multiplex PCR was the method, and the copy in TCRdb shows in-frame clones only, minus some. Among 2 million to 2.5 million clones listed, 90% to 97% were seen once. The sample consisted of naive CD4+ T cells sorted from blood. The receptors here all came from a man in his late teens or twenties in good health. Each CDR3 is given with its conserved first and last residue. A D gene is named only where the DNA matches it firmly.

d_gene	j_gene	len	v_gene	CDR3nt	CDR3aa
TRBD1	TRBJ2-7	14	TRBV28	TGTGCCAGCAATTCAGGGGGTGGAAGCTACGAGCAGCACTTC	CASNSGGGSYEQHF
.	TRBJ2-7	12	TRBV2	TGTGCCAGCAGTGAGCTACCAAACGAGCAGTACTTC	CASSELPNEQYF
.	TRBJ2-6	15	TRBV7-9	TGTGCCAGCAGCGGAAGACTTGGCGGGGCCAACGTCCTGACTTTC	CASSGRLGGANVLTF
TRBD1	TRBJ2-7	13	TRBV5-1	TGCGCCAGCAGCCCCACAGGGGACTACGAGCAGTACTTC	CASSPTGDYEQYF
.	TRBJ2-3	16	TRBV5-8	TGTGCCAGCAGCCCGTCCGGCACTACTAGCACAGATACGCAGTATTTT	CASSPSGTTSTDTQYF
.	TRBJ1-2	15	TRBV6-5	TGTGCCAGCACCACCGGTCGGGGGCCTAACTATGGCTACACCTTC	CASTTGRGPNYGYTF
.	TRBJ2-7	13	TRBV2	TGTGCCAGCAGTGAAGCGTTGTCGGACGAGCAGTACTTC	CASSEALSDEQYF
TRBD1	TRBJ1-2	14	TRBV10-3	TGTGCCATCGGGGGGACAGGGCCACCCTATGGCTACACCTTC	CAIGGTGPPYGYTF
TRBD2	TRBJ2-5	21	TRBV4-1	TGCGCCAGCAGCCAAGGTCCCTTTGGGCGGGGGGTCCCTTCGTCCCAAGAGACCCAGTACTTC	CASSQGPFGRGVPSSQETQYF
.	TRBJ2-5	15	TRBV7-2	TGTGCCAGCAGTCTAGCTTTGAGGGGGGGAGGAGCCCAGTACTTC	CASSLALRGGGAQYF
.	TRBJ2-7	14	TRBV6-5	TGTGCCAGCAAGACAAGCCATCACTCCTACGAGCAGTACTTC	CASKTSHHSYEQYF
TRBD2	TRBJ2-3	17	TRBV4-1	TGCGCCAGCAGGGTACTAGCGGGGGTTTCTAGCACAGATACGCAGTATTTT	CASRVLAGVSSTDTQYF
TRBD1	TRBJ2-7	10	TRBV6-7	TGTGCCAGGTTCCGGGACAGGTTTTCCTTC	CARFRDRFSF
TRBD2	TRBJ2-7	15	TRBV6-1	TGTGCCAGCAGCTCTAGCGGGGGGGCCAGTGACGAGCAGTACTTC	CASSSSGGASDEQYF
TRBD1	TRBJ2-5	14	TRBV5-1	TGCGCCAGCAGCTTGGAAGGGGGCCGAGAGACCCAGTACTTC	CASSLEGGRETQYF
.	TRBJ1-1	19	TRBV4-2	TGTGCCAGCAGCCAAGACGGTACGGGGTTAAGGGAAAGGAACACTGAAGCTTTCTTT	CASSQDGTGLRERNTEAFF
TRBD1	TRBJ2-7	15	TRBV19	TGTGCCAGTAGTCGGTCCGGGCAGGGGGACTACGAGCAGTACTTC	CASSRSGQGDYEQYF
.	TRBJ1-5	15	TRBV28	TGTGCCAGCAGTTTCGGCGGAGGGGGCAATCAGCCCCAGCATTTT	CASSFGGGGNQPQHF
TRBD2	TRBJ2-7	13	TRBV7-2	TGTGCCAGCAGCTTATCAACTAGCGGGAGCCAGTACTTC	CASSLSTSGSQYF
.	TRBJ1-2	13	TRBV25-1	TGTGCCAGCAGTGAACAGGGAGTATATGGCTACACCTTC	CASSEQGVYGYTF
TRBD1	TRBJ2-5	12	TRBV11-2	TGTGCCAGCAGCCTAAAAGGGGACAGTGGATACTTC	CASSLKGDSGYF
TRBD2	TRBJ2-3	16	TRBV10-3	TGTGCCATCAGTGAGTCGAGCGGGGGACCCACAGATACGCAGTATTTT	CAISESSGGPTDTQYF
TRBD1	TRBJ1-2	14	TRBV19	TGTGCCAGTAGAAGCGGGGACAGAGACTATGGCTACACCTTC	CASRSGDRDYGYTF
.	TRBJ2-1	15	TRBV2	TGTGCCAGCAGGGAAACGGGAGCAACCTACAATGAGCAGTTCTTC	CASRETGATYNEQFF
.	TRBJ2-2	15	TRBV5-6	TGTGCCAGCAGCTTTAGTGGGAGCAACACCGGGGAGCTGTTTTTT	CASSFSGSNTGELFF
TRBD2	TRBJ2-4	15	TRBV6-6	TGTGCCAGCAGTTACCCAGGGACTATACAAAACATTCAGTACTTC	CASSYPGTIQNIQYF
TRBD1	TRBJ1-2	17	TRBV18	TGTGCCAGCTCACACCTCCCAGCGGGAGGGGGCTTCTATGGCTACACCTTC	CASSHLPAGGGFYGYTF
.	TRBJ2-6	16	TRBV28	TGTGCCAGCAGCCTAGGACCCTCCGGCGGGGCCAACGTCCTGACTTTC	CASSLGPSGGANVLTF